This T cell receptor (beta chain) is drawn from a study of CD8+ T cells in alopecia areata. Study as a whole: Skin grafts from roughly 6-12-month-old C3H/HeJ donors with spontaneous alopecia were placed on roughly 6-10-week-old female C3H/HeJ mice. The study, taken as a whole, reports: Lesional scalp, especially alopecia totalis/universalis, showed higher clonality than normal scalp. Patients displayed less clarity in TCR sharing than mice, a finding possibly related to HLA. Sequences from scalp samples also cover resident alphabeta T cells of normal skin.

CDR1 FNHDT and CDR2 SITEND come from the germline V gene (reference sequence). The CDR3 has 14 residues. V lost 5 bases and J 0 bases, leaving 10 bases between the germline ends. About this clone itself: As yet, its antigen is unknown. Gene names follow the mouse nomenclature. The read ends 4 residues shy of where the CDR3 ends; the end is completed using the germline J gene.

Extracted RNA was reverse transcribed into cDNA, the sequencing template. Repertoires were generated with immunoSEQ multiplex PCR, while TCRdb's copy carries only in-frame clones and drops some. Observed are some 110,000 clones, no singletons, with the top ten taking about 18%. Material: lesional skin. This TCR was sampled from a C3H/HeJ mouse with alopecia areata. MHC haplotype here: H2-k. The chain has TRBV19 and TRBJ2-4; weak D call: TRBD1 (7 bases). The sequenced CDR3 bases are TGTGCCAGCAGATCAGGGGGGAGTCAAAAC. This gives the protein CASRSGGSQN. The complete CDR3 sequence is CASRSGGSQNTLYF.